Following are 4 T cell receptor beta chains from one sample sequenced in a study of CXCR3-negative and CXCR3-positive naive CD8 T cells. UMI labels and 5' RACE were used to prepare the TRB cDNA libraries. TCRdb derives one entry per CDR3 protein from the 5' RACE reads, leaving out DNA. The sample's table shows 75,000 or so distinct CDR3 sequences. Source material: naive CXCR3- CD8+ T cells from blood. Sample subset: CD45RO-CCR7+CD27+CD95- naive CD8+ T cells lacking CXCR3 (TNR3-). Receptors originate from a human donor in good health. Some clones in this sample may be carry-over from other donors' samples.

The chain recombines TRBV11-3 with TRBJ2-3; with no DNA, the TCRdb D assignment of TRBD2 cannot be verified. Germline values: CDR1 SGHNT, CDR2 YENEEA. The CDR3 spans 16 residues. CDR3 sequence reads: CASSFRLAGGPAPQYF.

V and J are TRBV5-1 and TRBJ2-7. This CDR3 has 14 residues. Germline CDR1 SGHRS, CDR2 YFSETQ. The CDR3 reads CASSLVGTSYEQYF.

This chain links TRBV3-1 with TRBJ2-3; the TRBD1 assignment by TCRdb is unverifiable without DNA. This CDR3 is 15 amino acids long. Germline V gene data show CDR1 as LGHDT and CDR2 as YNNKEL (reference sequence). Here the CDR3 reads CVSSWFQGAMDTQYF.

The chain combines TRBV6-2 or TRBV6-3 with TRBJ2-3; TCRdb's assignment of TRBD1 cannot be checked, as there is no DNA. The CDR3 sequence is 16 residues long. Germline CDR1 MNHEY, CDR2 SVGEGT. The CDR3 here is CASRPLGGGNTDTQYF.